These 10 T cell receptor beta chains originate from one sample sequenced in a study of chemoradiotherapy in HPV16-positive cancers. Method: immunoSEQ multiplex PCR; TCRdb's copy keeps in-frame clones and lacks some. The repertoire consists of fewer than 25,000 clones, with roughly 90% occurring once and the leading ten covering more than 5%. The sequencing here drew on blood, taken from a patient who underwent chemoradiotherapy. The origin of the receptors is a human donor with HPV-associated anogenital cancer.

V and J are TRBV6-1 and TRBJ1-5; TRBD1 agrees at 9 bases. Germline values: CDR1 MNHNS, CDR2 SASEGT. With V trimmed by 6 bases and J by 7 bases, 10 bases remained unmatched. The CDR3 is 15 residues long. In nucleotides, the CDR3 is TGTGCCAGCAGGGTCGAAGGACAGGGGAGGCAGCCCCAGCATTTT. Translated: CASRVEGQGRQPQHF.

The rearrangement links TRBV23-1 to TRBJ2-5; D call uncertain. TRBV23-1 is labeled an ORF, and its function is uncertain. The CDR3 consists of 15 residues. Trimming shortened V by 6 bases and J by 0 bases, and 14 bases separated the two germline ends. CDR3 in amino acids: CASSRTFPYQETQYF. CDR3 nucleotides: TGCGCCAGCAGCCGAACATTCCCGTACCAAGAGACCCAGTACTTC.

Here the CDR3 reads CASSLERGEQYV. CDR3 nucleotide sequence: TGTGCCAGCAGTTTAGAGAGGGGCGAGCAGTACGTC. The chain uses TRBV28 and TRBJ2-7, with D perhaps assigned TRBD1 or TRBD2 (5 bases each). The germline V and J ends were trimmed by 2 bases and 6 bases, with 8 bases remaining between them. The germline gives CDR1 MDHEN, CDR2 SYDVKM. CDR3 length equals 12 residues.

In DNA, the CDR3 is TGTGCCAGCAGCGGTAGATCAGCGGGGGGCACAGATACGCAGTATTTT. This sequence encodes CASSGRSAGGTDTQYF. The V call is TRBV7-2, the J call TRBJ2-3; 8 nucleotides agree with TRBD2. The germline CDR1 and CDR2 sequences are SGHTA and FQGNSA. The junction had 8 bases not matched to a gene; V was cut back by 5 bases and J by 1 base. The CDR3 loop spans 16 amino acids.

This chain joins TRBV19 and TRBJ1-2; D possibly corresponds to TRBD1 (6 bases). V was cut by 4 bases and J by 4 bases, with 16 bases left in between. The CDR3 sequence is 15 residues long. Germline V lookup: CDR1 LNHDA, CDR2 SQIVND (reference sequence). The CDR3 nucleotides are TGTGCCAGTAGTAGCGGACCTACCAGGGGCTATGGCTACACCTTC. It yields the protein CASSSGPTRGYGYTF.

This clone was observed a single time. CDR3 DNA: TGTGCCTGGAGCCGGGACCCGCAGAACACTGAAGCTTTCTTT. Translating gives CAWSRDPQNTEAFF. The chain uses TRBV30 and TRBJ1-1, with D tentatively TRBD1 (5 bases). V dropped 3 bases and J dropped 1 base, with 12 bases sitting between them. Germline loops: CDR1 GTSNPN, CDR2 SVGIG (reference sequence). The CDR3 has 14 amino acids.

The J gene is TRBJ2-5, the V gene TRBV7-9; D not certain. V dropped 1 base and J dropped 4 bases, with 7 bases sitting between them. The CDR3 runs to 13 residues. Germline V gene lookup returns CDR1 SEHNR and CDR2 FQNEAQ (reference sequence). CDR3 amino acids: CASSLDGRETQYF. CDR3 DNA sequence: TGTGCCAGCAGCTTAGACGGCCGAGAGACCCAGTACTTC.

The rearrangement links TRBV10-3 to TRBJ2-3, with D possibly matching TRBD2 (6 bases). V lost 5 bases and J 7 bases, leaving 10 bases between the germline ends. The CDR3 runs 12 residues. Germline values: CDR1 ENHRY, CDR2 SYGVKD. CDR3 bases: TGTGCCATCAGTTCGGGGGTCAATACGCAGTATTTT. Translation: CAISSGVNTQYF.

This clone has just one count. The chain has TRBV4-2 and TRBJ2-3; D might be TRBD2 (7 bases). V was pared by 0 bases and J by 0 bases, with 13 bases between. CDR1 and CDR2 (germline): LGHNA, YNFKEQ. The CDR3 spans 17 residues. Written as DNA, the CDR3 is TGTGCCAGCAGCCAAGAGGGGGGGCGGGGGAGCACAGATACGCAGTATTTT. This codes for CASSQEGGRGSTDTQYF.

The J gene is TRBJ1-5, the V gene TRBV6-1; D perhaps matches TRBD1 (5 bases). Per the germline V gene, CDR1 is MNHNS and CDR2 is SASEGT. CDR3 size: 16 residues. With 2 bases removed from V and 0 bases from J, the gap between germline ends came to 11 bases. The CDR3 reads CASSELAGISNQPQHF. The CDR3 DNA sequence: TGTGCCAGCAGTGAATTGGCAGGGATTAGCAATCAGCCCCAGCATTTT.